The rows below give T cell receptor beta chains drawn from one sample of a study of Ad26.COV2.S vaccination and SARS-CoV-2 variants. TCRdb's table, derived via immunoSEQ multiplex PCR, lists solely in-frame clones and lacks some. The repertoire holds about 350,000 clones, 90% to 95% seen once, with about 3.9% in the top ten. The sequences come from peripheral blood, collected after recovery from COVID-19. The receptors derive from a human donor who had recovered from COVID-19. The CDR3 runs from the conserved cysteine through the conserved F or W. D genes are given only for firm matches. A clone size is listed for some rows: how often the clone was seen (once, few, many), or a class if it is expanded.

clone_size	j_call	v_call	d_call	cdr3_aa	cdr3_nt
NA	TRBJ2-7	TRBV5-1	TRBD1	CASSVGTGYEQYF	TGCGCCAGCAGCGTTGGGACAGGGTACGAGCAGTACTTC
NA	TRBJ1-1	TRBV6-5	TRBD1	CASGDRGNTEAFF	TGTGCCAGCGGGGACAGGGGGAACACTGAAGCTTTCTTT
NA	TRBJ2-7	TRBV5-1	NA	CASSKSRGQSYEQYF	TGCGCCAGCAGCAAAAGCCGGGGCCAATCCTACGAGCAGTACTTC
NA	TRBJ1-2	TRBV6-5	NA	CASSYSEAGINYGYTF	TGTGCCAGCAGTTACTCGGAGGCAGGGATCAACTATGGCTACACCTTC
NA	TRBJ2-1	TRBV5-1	TRBD1	CASSRQGFSYDNEQFF	TGCGCCAGCAGCCGACAGGGATTCTCGTATGACAATGAGCAGTTCTTC
once	TRBJ1-5	TRBV27	NA	CASRATGNQPQHF	TGTGCCAGCAGGGCCACTGGCAATCAGCCCCAGCATTTT
NA	TRBJ2-3	TRBV6-4	NA	CASSVQRVSTDTQYF	TGTGCCAGCAGTGTTCAGCGGGTTAGCACAGATACGCAGTATTTT
NA	TRBJ1-2	TRBV4-1	NA	CASNDPPGASANYGYTF	TGCGCCAGCAACGACCCCCCGGGGGCCTCAGCTAACTATGGCTACACCTTC
once	TRBJ2-7	TRBV7-9	TRBD1	CASSSETQGAYEQYF	TGTGCCAGCAGCTCAGAAACTCAGGGGGCCTACGAGCAGTACTTC
NA	TRBJ1-2	TRBV6-1	NA	CASSEEGGQSYGYTF	TGTGCCAGCAGTGAAGAGGGTGGACAGAGCTATGGCTACACCTTC
once	TRBJ1-1	TRBV19	NA	CASTRTSNTEAFF	TGTGCCAGTACCCGGACTTCGAACACTGAAGCTTTCTTT
NA	TRBJ2-5	TRBV7-2	NA	CASSSGRLQETQYF	TGTGCCAGCAGCTCGGGACGGCTACAAGAGACCCAGTACTTC
NA	TRBJ1-1	TRBV7-2	NA	CASRTANLNTEAFF	TGTGCCAGCAGAACAGCAAATCTGAACACTGAAGCTTTCTTT
NA	TRBJ2-7	TRBV20-1	NA	CSVETGYEQYF	TGCAGTGTAGAGACGGGCTACGAGCAGTACTTC
few	TRBJ1-2	TRBV6-1	NA	CASSDPNVYGYTF	TGTGCCAGCAGTGACCCCAACGTATATGGCTACACCTTC
NA	TRBJ1-1	TRBV9	TRBD1	CASSVAGQTGGNTEAFF	TGTGCCAGCAGCGTAGCCGGGCAGACAGGGGGGAACACTGAAGCTTTCTTT
NA	TRBJ2-5	TRBV11-2	NA	CASSSNRETQYF	TGTGCCAGCAGCTCCAATCGGGAGACCCAGTACTTC